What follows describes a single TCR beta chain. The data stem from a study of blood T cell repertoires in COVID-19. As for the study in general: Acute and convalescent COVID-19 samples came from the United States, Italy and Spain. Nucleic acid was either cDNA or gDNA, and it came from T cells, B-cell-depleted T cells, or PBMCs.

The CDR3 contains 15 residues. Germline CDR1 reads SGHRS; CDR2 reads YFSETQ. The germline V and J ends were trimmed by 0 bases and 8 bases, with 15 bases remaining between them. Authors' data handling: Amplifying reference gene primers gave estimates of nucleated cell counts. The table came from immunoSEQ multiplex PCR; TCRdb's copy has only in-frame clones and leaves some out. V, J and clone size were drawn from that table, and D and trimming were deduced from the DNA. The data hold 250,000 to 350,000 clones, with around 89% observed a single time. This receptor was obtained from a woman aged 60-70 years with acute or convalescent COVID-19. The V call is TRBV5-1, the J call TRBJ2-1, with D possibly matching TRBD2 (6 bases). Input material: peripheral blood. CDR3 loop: CASSLAPGLWDEQFF. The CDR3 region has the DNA TGCGCCAGCAGCTTGGCCCCGGGACTGTGGGATGAGCAGTTCTTC.